This T cell receptor (beta chain) came from a study of graft-versus-host responses after intestinal transplantation. The germline gives CDR1 MNHNY, CDR2 SVGAGI (reference sequence). This CDR3 region has 14 residues. V lost 2 bases to trimming and J lost 1 base, with 9 bases between them. Profiled with immunoSEQ multiplex PCR; TCRdb holds only in-frame clones, not every one. The sample holds 40,000 or so clones, roughly four fifths seen once. This material consisted of PBMCs, taken 1,000 to 1,300 days after transplant. The receptor was isolated from a human patient who received an intestinal transplant, so some T cells may come from the graft donor. V gene TRBV6-6 combines with J gene TRBJ2-7; D remains ambiguous. The CDR3 protein is CASSYSHPSYEQYF. The CDR3 DNA follows: TGTGCCAGCAGTTACAGCCATCCTTCCTACGAGCAGTACTTC.